This entry lists 23 T cell receptor beta chains sequenced from one sample in a study of technical replicates of blood from a few donors (dated by TCRdb to 2015 to 2018). Library construction relied on the immunoSEQ multiplex PCR assay. The immuneACCESS repertoire file appears here via TCRdb, limited to in-frame rearrangements. These files lack a portion of the clones; in checked studies, under half of the deficit traces to unresolved V genes, and the cause of the others is not known. Within this sample are about 72,000 clones, with less than 97% of them counted one time only. In total, the top ten clones hold about 0.25% of the sample. What was sequenced was T cells isolated from PBMCs. These receptors originate from a human donor in good health.

The rearrangement joins TRBV27 to TRBJ1-2; 11 bases are shared with TRBD1. CDR1 MNHEY and CDR2 SMNVEV come from the germline V gene (reference sequence). There are 15 residues in the CDR3. V trimming: 3 bases; J trimming: 2 bases; junction bases outside the gene matches: 2. The CDR3 region is CASSFGTGGNYGYTF. For the CDR3, the DNA is TGTGCCAGCAGTTTCGGGACAGGGGGAAACTATGGCTACACCTTC.

The chain combines TRBV15 with TRBJ2-7; D might be TRBD1 (6 bases). CDR1 LNHNV and CDR2 YYDKDF come from the germline V gene (reference sequence). CDR3 length: 13 residues. V was shortened by 6 bases and J by 1 base, with 10 bases between the two germline ends. The CDR3 spells CATRMDSSYEQYF. CDR3 sequence (DNA): TGTGCCACCAGAATGGACAGTTCCTACGAGCAGTACTTC.

This chain uses TRBV14 with TRBJ1-2; 7 bases align to TRBD1. Trimming cost V 3 bases and J 4 bases; bases outside gene matches: 2. CDR1 is SGHDN, CDR2 FVKESK, per germline. The CDR3 consists of 13 residues. Here the CDR3 DNA reads TGTGCCAGCAGCCAGAACAGGGGCTATGGCTACACCTTC. Translated: CASSQNRGYGYTF.

This chain connects TRBV5-1 to TRBJ1-2; weak D call: TRBD1 (6 bases). With 1 base removed from V and 3 bases from J, the gap between germline ends came to 10 bases. The CDR3 has 14 residues. The germline gives CDR1 SGHRS, CDR2 YFSETQ. This chain's CDR3 is CASSLSSGDYGYTF. CDR3 coding DNA: TGCGCCAGCAGCTTGTCTTCAGGGGACTATGGCTACACCTTC.

This clone has just one count. The J gene is TRBJ1-2, the V gene TRBV6-1; 7 positions agree with TRBD1. The germline V gene has CDR1 MNHNS and CDR2 SASEGT. The CDR3 runs 14 residues. Losses at the gene ends were 5 bases for V and 5 bases for J; bases not matched to a gene: 8. The CDR3 region has the DNA TGTGCCAGCAGTATGACAGGGAACCCTTATGGCTACACCTTC. Amino acid sequence: CASSMTGNPYGYTF.

This clone was seen a single time. The J gene is TRBJ2-3, the V gene TRBV29-1; 8 bases align to TRBD2. The J segment lost 3 bases and the V segment lost 8 bases, leaving 13 bases of the junction unmatched. There are 15 residues in the CDR3. The germline CDR1 and CDR2 sequences are SQVTM and ANQGSEA. The CDR3, as DNA: TGCAGCCATACGGGGGGGGTAAGAGGTACAGATACGCAGTATTTT. Encoded protein: CSHTGGVRGTDTQYF.

The genes are TRBV6-5 and TRBJ2-1; TRBD2 is a possible D gene (6 bases). CDR3 length equals 15 residues. Trimming took off 1 base at V and 4 bases at J, with 11 bases between the two ends. Germline values: CDR1 MNHEY, CDR2 SVGAGI. CDR3 residues: CASSYYGTSYNEQFF. Here the CDR3 DNA reads TGTGCCAGCAGTTACTATGGGACTTCTTACAATGAGCAGTTCTTC.

This chain uses TRBV2 with TRBJ2-1; D perhaps matches TRBD2 (5 bases). The V and J ends lost 8 bases and 4 bases respectively, with 9 bases between them. Germline V gives CDR1 SNHLY, CDR2 FYNNEI. This CDR3 is 12 amino acids long. This CDR3 reads CASHPGYNEQFF. The CDR3 DNA is TGTGCCAGCCATCCGGGGTACAATGAGCAGTTCTTC.

The rearrangement uses TRBV30 and TRBJ1-6; no clear D gene. Germline CDR1 reads GTSNPN; CDR2 reads SVGIG (reference sequence). CDR3 length equals 13 residues. Trimming stripped 7 bases from V and 11 bases from J, with 18 bases between. CDR3 bases: TGTGCCTTCCGCGGGGAATCCGGGACACCCCTCCACTTT. Translated, it gives CAFRGESGTPLHF. The whole variable domain, filled in from reference TRBV30 and TRBJ1-6, reads SQTIHQWPATLVQPVGSPLSLECTVEGTSNPNLYWYRQAAGRGLQLLFYSVGIGQISSEVPQNLSASRPQDRQFILSSKKLLLSDSGFYLCAFRGESGTPLHFGNGTRLTVT.

This clone was seen only once. This chain connects TRBV5-1 to TRBJ2-1, with 16 bases identical to TRBD2. The CDR3 is made up of 19 amino acids. J gave up 1 base and V 5 bases, and 9 bases lay outside the gene matches. Looked up from germline, CDR1 is SGHRS and CDR2 is YFSETQ. The CDR3 reads CASRGGLAGGPGSYNEQFF. As DNA, the CDR3 is TGCGCCAGCAGGGGGGGACTAGCGGGGGGGCCTGGGTCCTACAATGAGCAGTTCTTC.

The rearrangement joins TRBV5-1 to TRBJ2-1; 7 bases fit TRBD1. This CDR3 has 14 residues. V shed 3 bases and J 8 bases; nucleotides not matched to a gene: 8. Germline-derived CDR1 and CDR2 are SGHRS and YFSETQ. CDR3 sequence: CASSSLRQGDEQFF. The CDR3 DNA follows: TGCGCCAGCAGCTCTTTAAGACAGGGCGATGAGCAGTTCTTC.

This rearrangement joins TRBV6-6 to TRBJ1-1, with a weak D call TRBD1 (6 bases). The CDR3 runs to 16 residues. Trimming removed 4 bases at V and 5 bases at J, with 20 bases between. The germline V gene has CDR1 MNHNY and CDR2 SVGAGI (reference sequence). Here the CDR3 DNA reads TGTGCCAGCAGTTCGGGTCCCGGGACATTTTTGACTGAAGCTTTCTTT. It specifies CASSSGPGTFLTEAFF.

This clone was seen just once. V gene TRBV19 combines with J gene TRBJ1-2, with TRBD1 matching 9 bases. This CDR3 has 15 residues. V was clipped by 6 bases and J by 6 bases; unmatched bases: 11. Germline lookup yields CDR1 LNHDA and CDR2 SQIVND (reference sequence). The CDR3 sequence is CASSPPTTGGDGYTF. CDR3 sequence (DNA): TGTGCCAGTAGCCCCCCCACAACAGGGGGCGATGGCTACACCTTC.

V gene TRBV18 combines with J gene TRBJ1-5; D might be TRBD1 (6 bases). Germline V CDR1 and CDR2: KGHSH, LQKENI. Trimming took 3 bases from V and 6 from J, leaving 12 bases between them. The CDR3 sequence is 14 residues long. The CDR3 sequence: CASSPSRGSQPQHF. The CDR3 region has the DNA TGTGCCAGCTCACCTTCCAGGGGCTCTCAGCCCCAGCATTTT. Together with reference TRBV18 and TRBJ1-5, the CDR3 gives the full variable domain: NAGVMQNPRHLVRRRGQEARLRCSPMKGHSHVYWYRQLPEEGLKFMVYLQKENIIDESGMPKERFSAEFPKEGPSILRIQQVVRGDSAAYFCASSPSRGSQPQHFGDGTRLSIL.

The DNA for the CDR3 is TGTGCCAGCAGTTTAGAGTTCCTGTCGATGTATAGTCAAGCTTTCTTT. Residues: CASSLEFLSMYSQAFF. The chain uses TRBV28 and TRBJ1-1; D is ambiguous. The ends were cut back, 2 bases at V and 9 bases at J, with 22 bases in the middle. The germline CDR1 and CDR2 sequences are MDHEN and SYDVKM. The CDR3 is 16 residues long.

The CDR3 is CASSFAENTEAFF. CDR3 DNA sequence: TGTGCCAGCAGTTTCGCAGAGAACACTGAAGCTTTCTTT. V is TRBV27 and J is TRBJ1-1; D is unclear. This CDR3 is 13 amino acids long. Germline V gives CDR1 MNHEY, CDR2 SMNVEV (reference sequence). V shed 3 bases and J shed 1 base, with 6 bases lying between them.

V is TRBV5-4 and J is TRBJ2-5; maybe TRBD1 (6 bases). V gave up 1 base and J gave up 7 bases, with 17 bases separating them. Germline values: CDR1 SGHNT, CDR2 YYREEE (reference sequence). The length of the CDR3 is 15 residues. In DNA form, the CDR3 reads TGTGCCAGCAGCTTGCGACAGGTCCATACTGGGACCCAGTACTTC. Its protein is CASSLRQVHTGTQYF.

J is TRBJ1-2 and V is TRBV27; D perhaps matches TRBD1 (5 bases). V lost 5 bases and J 4 bases, leaving 17 bases between the germline ends. This CDR3 spans 15 amino acids. Germline V gives CDR1 MNHEY, CDR2 SMNVEV (reference sequence). CDR3 amino acids: CASSGVGPYLYGYTF. CDR3 in DNA: TGTGCCAGCAGTGGAGTGGGGCCCTACCTCTATGGCTACACCTTC.

The chain links TRBV29-1 to TRBJ2-3, with D possibly matching TRBD2 (5 bases). The germline gives CDR1 SQVTM, CDR2 ANQGSEA. The CDR3 extends over 14 amino acids. Trimming removed 6 bases from V and 6 bases from J, with 19 bases in between. The CDR3: CSVVRGEWADTQYF. Here the CDR3 DNA reads TGCAGCGTCGTCCGGGGAGAATGGGCCGATACGCAGTATTTT.

V gene TRBV11-2 combines with J gene TRBJ1-1; 8 bases map to TRBD1. The V gene end was trimmed by 5 bases and the J gene end by 0 bases; junction bases not matched to a gene: 8. Germline CDR1 reads SGHAT; CDR2 reads FQNNGV. The CDR3 totals 16 residues. CDR3 loop: CASSRTRTGMNTEAFF. The CDR3 coding sequence is TGTGCCAGCAGCCGAACACGGACAGGGATGAACACTGAAGCTTTCTTT.

The CDR3: CASSDDSNEQFF. The DNA of the CDR3 is TGTGCCAGCAGTGATGACAGCAATGAGCAGTTCTTC. This chain uses TRBV25-1 with TRBJ2-1, with D maybe TRBD1 (5 bases). CDR1 MGHDK and CDR2 SYGVNS come from the germline V gene. The CDR3 is 12 residues long. The V gene lost 3 bases and the J gene lost 6 bases, with 6 bases spanning the gap.

The chain joins TRBV18 to TRBJ1-2; D might be TRBD1 (6 bases). V was cut by 4 bases and J by 8 bases, with 14 bases left in between. The CDR3 consists of 13 residues. CDR1 and CDR2 (germline): KGHSH, LQKENI. DNA of the CDR3: TGTGCCAGCTCACTCAACGCAGGGGAGGGCTACACCTTC. This translates into CASSLNAGEGYTF.

The rearrangement uses TRBV4-2 and TRBJ2-7; 7 bases map to TRBD1. V trimming: 2 bases; J trimming: 3 bases; junction bases outside the gene matches: 7. The CDR3 runs to 15 residues. Germline CDR1 and CDR2: LGHNA and YNFKEQ. The CDR3 sequence: CASSQYGQDNYEQYF. In nucleotides, the CDR3 is TGTGCCAGCAGCCAATACGGACAGGACAACTACGAGCAGTACTTC.